Presented here are 9 T cell receptor beta chains from one specimen sequenced in a study of HIV-infected patients and healthy controls. About 480 ng RNA was reverse transcribed with alpha and beta constant-region primers. Alpha and beta chain libraries were made separately by chain-specific third strand synthesis with multiplexing indices. TCRdb redid the calling of the 5' RACE reads with MiXCR, one entry per CDR3 protein. The table has about 16,000 distinct CDR3 sequences, 9.4% seen once. The repertoire came from unfractionated whole blood and reflected all unsorted peripheral T cells. The sequencing sample was made of blood. These receptors were collected from an adult in good health.

This clonotype was counted at least ten times. The chain uses TRBV10-3 and TRBJ2-7; D gene unclear. V was clipped by 8 bases and J by 0 bases, with 17 bases between them. CDR1 is ENHRY, CDR2 SYGVKD, per germline. This CDR3 has 15 amino acids. CDR3: CAIRSTVDRSYEQYF. CDR3 in DNA: TGTGCCATCCGTTCGACCGTGGACCGCTCCTACGAGCAGTACTTC.

This clonotype came up many times. This rearrangement joins TRBV6-5 to TRBJ2-5; no clear D. This CDR3 spans 15 amino acids. The V and J ends lost 3 bases and 2 bases respectively, with 13 bases between them. Germline V lookup: CDR1 MNHEY, CDR2 SVGAGI. CDR3 protein: CASSYILGPQETQYF. The CDR3 DNA reads as TGTGCCAGCAGTTATATCCTCGGCCCACAAGAGACCCAGTACTTC.

The table lists this clonotype with many counts. The gene calls are TRBV7-2 and TRBJ2-1; 11 nucleotides line up with TRBD2. The length of the CDR3 is 15 residues. Germline CDR1 reads SGHTA; CDR2 reads FQGNSA. V was clipped by 5 bases and J by 6 bases; unmatched bases: 6. CDR3 sequence: CASSPLAGELNEQFF. The CDR3 DNA reads as TGTGCCAGCAGCCCACTAGCGGGGGAACTCAATGAGCAGTTCTTC.

The sample holds many counts of this clonotype. The rearrangement joins TRBV6-4 to TRBJ2-1; the match to TRBD1 covers 10 bases. J lost 5 bases, V lost 8 bases, and 6 bases had no gene match. Germline V lookup: CDR1 MRHNA, CDR2 SNTAGT. The length of the CDR3 is 14 residues. CDR3 region: CASGTGEDNNEQFF. The DNA of the CDR3 is TGTGCCAGCGGGACAGGGGAGGACAACAATGAGCAGTTCTTC.

This clonotype was seen many times. J is TRBJ2-5 and V is TRBV18, with 9 bases identical to TRBD2. The CDR3 has 16 residues. Trimming at V came to 5 bases and at J to 3 bases, leaving 10 bases not matched to a gene. Germline V gene lookup returns CDR1 KGHSH and CDR2 LQKENI. The CDR3 DNA follows: TGTGCCAGCTCATTCCTGACCGGGACTAGCAAAGAGACCCAGTACTTC. Protein sequence: CASSFLTGTSKETQYF.

This CDR3 reads CASSQVDYGYTF. The DNA for the CDR3 is TGTGCCAGCAGCCAAGTCGACTATGGCTACACCTTC. V is TRBV4-2 and J is TRBJ1-2; D is ambiguous. V lost 1 base, J lost 3 bases, and 3 bases lay in between. CDR3 length: 12 residues. Germline assignment: CDR1 LGHNA and CDR2 YNFKEQ.

This clonotype appeared a few times. J is TRBJ2-2 and V is TRBV21-1. TRBV21-1 is a documented pseudogene. The CDR3 runs to 16 residues. The CDR3, as DNA: TGTGCCAGCAGCAAAGCGAAGAGCGAGTGCACCGGGGAGCTGTTTTTT. Translating gives CASSKAKSECTGELFF.

This clonotype was observed a few times. This rearrangement joins TRBV3-1 to TRBJ2-1; no definite D call. Trimming removed 6 bases at V and 5 bases at J, with 17 bases between. CDR3 length: 15 amino acids. From germline, CDR1 is LGHDT and CDR2 YNNKEL (reference sequence). The CDR3, as DNA: TGTGCCAGCAGGGGTGGCGGAGCCAGGAACAATGAGCAGTTCTTC. Amino acids: CASRGGGARNNEQFF.

This clonotype was recorded at least ten times. The chain recombines TRBV4-1 with TRBJ2-1, with 8 bases aligning to TRBD2. Germline V gene data show CDR1 as MGHRA and CDR2 as YSYEKL. The CDR3 totals 19 residues. The ends lost 3 bases at V and 5 bases at J; junction bases unmatched: 18. The chain's CDR3 is CASSHPGGSLGLQNNEQFF. The DNA for the CDR3 is TGCGCCAGCAGCCATCCGGGGGGGTCCTTAGGTTTGCAGAACAATGAGCAGTTCTTC.